This is a list of T cell receptor beta chains from one sample in a study of blood T cell repertoires in COVID-19. The repertoire was sequenced with immunoSEQ multiplex PCR; TCRdb's copy has only in-frame clones and lacks some. The sample shows approximately 380,000 clones, more than 75% of them seen only once. Specimen: PBMCs or T cells enriched from blood (not recorded which). The receptors come from a woman between 18 and 29 years old who had recovered from COVID-19. CDR3s include the opening cysteine and the closing phenylalanine or tryptophan. A D gene is named only where the DNA matches it firmly. Clone size is stated in some rows and not others, as once, few, many or a class when expanded.

D gene: .; clone size: .; V gene: TRBV5-4; J gene: TRBJ2-3; CDR3 protein: CASSSPGQLAGGTFTDTQYF; CDR3 DNA: TGTGCCAGCAGCTCTCCGGGACAGTTGGCCGGGGGCACTTTCACAGATACGCAGTATTTT
D gene: .; clone size: .; V gene: TRBV6-6; J gene: TRBJ2-5; CDR3 protein: CASSYSTGFQETQYF; CDR3 DNA: TGTGCCAGCAGTTACTCTACGGGTTTCCAAGAGACCCAGTACTTC
D gene: TRBD2; clone size: once; V gene: TRBV6-6; J gene: TRBJ2-3; CDR3 protein: CASSRTGTSGGARADTQYF; CDR3 DNA: TGTGCCAGCAGTCGGACCGGGACTAGCGGGGGGGCCAGGGCAGATACGCAGTATTTT
D gene: .; clone size: .; V gene: TRBV9; J gene: TRBJ2-1; CDR3 protein: CASSVGTERTNEQFF; CDR3 DNA: TGTGCCAGCAGCGTAGGGACAGAAAGAACAAATGAGCAGTTCTTC
D gene: TRBD1; clone size: once; V gene: TRBV7-2; J gene: TRBJ1-1; CDR3 protein: CASSLPLRDRINTEAFF; CDR3 DNA: TGTGCCAGCAGCTTACCTCTCCGGGACAGGATAAACACTGAAGCTTTCTTT
D gene: .; clone size: .; V gene: TRBV3-1/TRBV3-2; J gene: TRBJ1-4; CDR3 protein: CASSQGGEKLFF; CDR3 DNA: TGTGCCAGCAGCCAAGGAGGGGAAAAACTGTTTTTT
D gene: .; clone size: .; V gene: TRBV5-4; J gene: TRBJ1-1; CDR3 protein: CASSLAWTENTEAFF; CDR3 DNA: TGTGCCAGCAGCTTGGCCTGGACAGAGAACACTGAAGCTTTCTTT
D gene: .; clone size: few; V gene: TRBV27; J gene: TRBJ1-3; CDR3 protein: CASSSGVGNTIYF; CDR3 DNA: TGTGCCAGCAGTTCGGGGGTTGGAAACACCATATATTTT
D gene: .; clone size: few; V gene: TRBV6-2/TRBV6-3; J gene: TRBJ1-2; CDR3 protein: CASSYAGGKNYGYTF; CDR3 DNA: TGTGCCAGCAGTTACGCGGGGGGGAAAAACTATGGCTACACCTTC
D gene: TRBD1; clone size: once; V gene: TRBV27; J gene: TRBJ1-5; CDR3 protein: CASRKNRGDQPQHF; CDR3 DNA: TGTGCCAGCAGGAAGAACAGGGGGGATCAGCCCCAGCATTTT
D gene: TRBD2; clone size: .; V gene: TRBV27; J gene: TRBJ2-1; CDR3 protein: CASSPLAGGNNEQFF; CDR3 DNA: TGTGCCAGCAGCCCACTAGCGGGGGGGAACAATGAGCAGTTCTTC
D gene: TRBD1; clone size: .; V gene: TRBV2; J gene: TRBJ2-7; CDR3 protein: CASSAGQGLGEQYF; CDR3 DNA: TGTGCCAGCAGCGCGGGACAGGGTCTTGGGGAGCAGTACTTC
D gene: .; clone size: .; V gene: TRBV2; J gene: TRBJ2-7; CDR3 protein: CASSGRPNYEQYF; CDR3 DNA: TGTGCCAGCAGTGGCAGGCCAAATTACGAGCAGTACTTC
D gene: .; clone size: .; V gene: TRBV7-6; J gene: TRBJ2-2; CDR3 protein: CASSLDPAGTGELFF; CDR3 DNA: TGTGCCAGCAGCTTAGACCCCGCGGGCACCGGGGAGCTGTTTTTT
D gene: .; clone size: .; V gene: TRBV5-1; J gene: TRBJ1-2; CDR3 protein: CASSFGGYTF; CDR3 DNA: TGCGCCAGCAGCTTCGGTGGCTACACCTTC
D gene: TRBD1; clone size: .; V gene: TRBV6-5; J gene: TRBJ1-6; CDR3 protein: CASNQGGGSPLHF; CDR3 DNA: TGTGCCAGCAACCAGGGGGGTGGTTCACCCCTCCACTTT
D gene: .; clone size: .; V gene: TRBV30; J gene: TRBJ1-4; CDR3 protein: CAWRASLRNEKLFF; CDR3 DNA: TGTGCCTGGAGGGCTTCGCTCCGAAATGAAAAACTGTTTTTT
D gene: .; clone size: .; V gene: TRBV5-4; J gene: TRBJ2-2; CDR3 protein: CASSLSQNTGELFF; CDR3 DNA: TGTGCCAGCAGCTTGAGCCAGAACACCGGGGAGCTGTTTTTT
D gene: TRBD2; clone size: .; V gene: TRBV9; J gene: TRBJ2-7; CDR3 protein: CASSATGTSGSFEQYF; CDR3 DNA: TGTGCCAGCAGCGCCACCGGGACTAGCGGCTCTTTCGAGCAGTACTTC
D gene: TRBD1; clone size: few; V gene: TRBV18; J gene: TRBJ2-1; CDR3 protein: CASSPVLSGQGYNEQFF; CDR3 DNA: TGTGCCAGCTCACCAGTATTGTCGGGACAGGGGTACAATGAGCAGTTCTTC
D gene: TRBD2; clone size: .; V gene: TRBV15; J gene: TRBJ2-5; CDR3 protein: CATSRAGGADETQYF; CDR3 DNA: TGTGCCACCAGCAGAGCGGGGGGGGCCGATGAGACCCAGTACTTC
D gene: .; clone size: .; V gene: TRBV3-1/TRBV3-2; J gene: TRBJ1-6; CDR3 protein: CASSLKQDSPLHF; CDR3 DNA: TGTGCCAGCAGCTTAAAACAGGATTCACCCCTCCACTTT
D gene: TRBD1; clone size: .; V gene: TRBV28; J gene: TRBJ2-7; CDR3 protein: CASSLTGTGAYEQYF; CDR3 DNA: TGTGCCAGCAGTTTAACCGGGACAGGGGCCTACGAGCAGTACTTC
D gene: .; clone size: .; V gene: TRBV6-2/TRBV6-3; J gene: TRBJ2-1; CDR3 protein: CASSYSWASTNEQFF; CDR3 DNA: TGTGCCAGCAGTTACTCGTGGGCTAGCACTAATGAGCAGTTCTTC
D gene: .; clone size: once; V gene: TRBV6-5; J gene: TRBJ1-1; CDR3 protein: CASSYFTENTEAFF; CDR3 DNA: TGTGCCAGCAGTTACTTCACAGAGAACACTGAAGCTTTCTTT